The 30 T cell receptor beta chains below all came from one sample that was sequenced in a study of OX40 agonist ivuxolimab in advanced cancers. Library method: the immunoSEQ multiplex PCR assay. TCRdb took over this immuneACCESS table, retaining in-frame rearrangements with V and J assigned. Such tables are incomplete; in checked studies, under half of the missing clones stem from an unresolved V gene, and the remainder is unexplained. The sample contains 70,000 to 80,000 clones, about nine tenths of them found a single time. More than 0.3% of the sample lies in the top ten. The specimen was CD4+ or CD8+ T cells sorted from blood, collected in a trial of the OX40 agonist ivuxolimab. The source is an adult with an advanced solid tumor such as melanoma, head and neck, liver or kidney cancer.

V gene TRBV6-5 combines with J gene TRBJ1-6, with unresolved D. CDR1 and CDR2 (germline): MNHEY, SVGAGI. CDR3 size: 15 residues. V was cut by 0 bases and J by 8 bases, with 11 bases left in between. DNA for the CDR3: TGTGCCAGCAGTTACTCGAGGGAAGCTTATTCACCCCTCCACTTT. It specifies CASSYSREAYSPLHF.

The gene calls are TRBV19 and TRBJ2-3; TRBD2 matches 7 bases. CDR3 length equals 16 residues. V trimming: 4 bases; J trimming: 0 bases; junction bases outside the gene matches: 7. From germline, CDR1 is LNHDA and CDR2 SQIVND (reference sequence). The CDR3: CASSRLAESSTDTQYF. DNA for the CDR3: TGTGCCAGTAGTAGGCTAGCGGAGTCTAGCACAGATACGCAGTATTTT.

The chain combines TRBV10-3 with TRBJ2-5, with TRBD2 identical over 11 bases. The germline gives CDR1 ENHRY, CDR2 SYGVKD. J lost 4 bases, V lost 3 bases, and 7 bases had no gene match. This CDR3 is 16 amino acids long. In DNA form, the CDR3 reads TGTGCCATCAGTGAACTAGCGGGAGCGGTAGCAGAGACCCAGTACTTC. Its translation: CAISELAGAVAETQYF.

CDR3 amino acids: CASSRTGGWGQPQHF. The CDR3 bases are TGTGCCAGCAGTCGGACAGGGGGCTGGGGTCAGCCCCAGCATTTT. The chain carries TRBV2 and TRBJ1-5, with 11 bases lining up with TRBD1. Trimming at V came to 5 bases and at J to 6 bases, leaving 6 bases not matched to a gene. The CDR3 totals 15 residues. CDR1 is SNHLY and CDR2 is FYNNEI in the germline V gene.

J is TRBJ1-3 and V is TRBV19, with a weak D call TRBD1 (5 bases). The CDR3 runs to 16 residues. Germline lookup yields CDR1 LNHDA and CDR2 SQIVND (reference sequence). V shed 6 bases and J shed 0 bases, with 15 bases lying between them. DNA for the CDR3: TGTGCCAGTAGGCCCATCTGGGGGGACTCTGGAAACACCATATATTTT. Its translation is CASRPIWGDSGNTIYF.

This clone has just a few counts. V is TRBV19 and J is TRBJ2-7; 11 bases agree with TRBD2. CDR1 is LNHDA, CDR2 SQIVND, per germline (reference sequence). The CDR3 consists of 15 residues. Trimming at V came to 5 bases and at J to 3 bases, leaving 6 bases not matched to a gene. This CDR3 reads CASSLLAGEGYEQYF. CDR3 coding DNA: TGTGCCAGTAGTCTACTAGCGGGAGAGGGCTACGAGCAGTACTTC. Using reference TRBV19 and TRBJ2-7 for the parts outside the CDR3, the full variable domain is DGGITQSPKYLFRKEGQNVTLSCEQNLNHDAMYWYRQDPGQGLRLIYYSQIVNDFQKGDIAEGYSVSREKKESFPLTVTSAQKNPTAFYLCASSLLAGEGYEQYFGPGTRLTVT.

The V gene is TRBV11-3, the J gene TRBJ2-4, with TRBD1 identical over 7 bases. CDR1 and CDR2 from the germline V gene are SGHNT and YENEEA. CDR3 length: 15 amino acids. J gave up 9 bases and V 3 bases, and 11 bases lay outside the gene matches. The CDR3 sequence is CASSFKVTGTGIQYF. CDR3 nucleotides: TGTGCCAGCAGCTTCAAAGTGACAGGGACGGGCATTCAGTACTTC.

This clone was seen just once. This chain links TRBV18 with TRBJ2-5; 7 bases are a match to TRBD1. V trimming: 1 base; J trimming: 2 bases; junction bases outside the gene matches: 4. CDR1 is KGHSH and CDR2 is LQKENI in the germline V gene. CDR3 length equals 15 residues. In DNA form, the CDR3 reads TGTGCCAGCTCACCACGACAGGGTCGGCAAGAGACCCAGTACTTC. As protein: CASSPRQGRQETQYF.

V and J are TRBV7-8 and TRBJ1-5; 9 bases line up with TRBD1. The V and J ends lost 6 bases and 2 bases, in that order; junction bases with no gene match: 2. Germline V CDR1 and CDR2: SGHVS, FQNEAQ. CDR3 size: 14 residues. CDR3 bases: TGTGCCAGCAGACAGGGGGCTGGCAATCAGCCCCAGCATTTT. It codes for CASRQGAGNQPQHF.

This chain uses TRBV6-1 with TRBJ2-6; 8 bases agree with TRBD2. The CDR3 is 16 residues long. The J segment lost 2 bases and the V segment lost 4 bases, leaving 4 bases of the junction unmatched. The germline V gene encodes CDR1 MNHNS and CDR2 SASEGT. CDR3 region: CASSGGLVAGANVLTF. CDR3 sequence (DNA): TGTGCCAGCAGTGGGGGACTAGTAGCTGGGGCCAACGTCCTGACTTTC.

This chain connects TRBV5-1 to TRBJ1-2, with D uncertain. Per germline, CDR1 SGHRS and CDR2 YFSETQ. The CDR3 spans 14 residues. V lost 1 base and J 1 base, leaving 8 bases between the germline ends. CDR3: CASSLTFVNYGYTF. In DNA, the CDR3 is TGCGCCAGCAGCTTGACCTTCGTTAACTATGGCTACACCTTC.

This chain joins TRBV7-2 and TRBJ2-6; perhaps D is TRBD1 or TRBD2 (5 bases each). The CDR3 is made up of 16 amino acids. The V gene lost 4 bases and the J gene lost 0 bases, with 10 bases spanning the gap. The germline CDR1 and CDR2 sequences are SGHTA and FQGNSA. DNA of the CDR3: TGTGCCAGCAGCTGGGACGCCGCCTCTGGGGCCAACGTCCTGACTTTC. It translates to CASSWDAASGANVLTF. Full variable domain (missing parts from reference TRBV7-2 and TRBJ2-6): GAGVSQSPSNKVTEKGKDVELRCDPISGHTALYWYRQSLGQGLEFLIYFQGNSAPDKSGLPSDRFSAERTGGSVSTLTIQRTQQEDSAVYLCASSWDAASGANVLTFGAGSRLTVL.

This rearrangement joins TRBV6-1 to TRBJ2-7; 7 positions agree with TRBD1. Per the germline V gene, CDR1 is MNHNS and CDR2 is SASEGT. The CDR3 is made up of 14 amino acids. V lost 2 bases and J lost 4; bases outside the gene matches: 5. The CDR3 nucleotides read TGTGCCAGCAGTGAACCGACAGGGCTATACGAGCAGTACTTC. Its protein product is CASSEPTGLYEQYF.

The V and J genes are TRBV5-1 and TRBJ2-1; D is possibly TRBD2 (6 bases). The CDR3 is 16 amino acids. V lost 4 bases and J 0 bases, leaving 14 bases between the germline ends. Germline V gives CDR1 SGHRS, CDR2 YFSETQ. CDR3 sequence: CASSPDSGNSYNEQFF. For the CDR3, the DNA is TGCGCCAGCAGCCCCGATAGCGGAAACTCCTACAATGAGCAGTTCTTC.

The CDR3 loop reads CASSPSRTSRSGTQYF. The CDR3 bases are TGCGCCAGCAGTCCAAGTCGGACTAGCCGGAGTGGTACGCAGTATTTT. This chain links TRBV4-1 with TRBJ2-3, with 8 positions matching TRBD2. This CDR3 region has 16 residues. The V gene end was trimmed by 6 bases and the J gene end by 8 bases; junction bases not matched to a gene: 16. Germline lookup yields CDR1 MGHRA and CDR2 YSYEKL.

This chain uses TRBV7-2 with TRBJ2-3; no definite D call. The CDR3 is 17 amino acids. V gave up 1 base and J gave up 0 bases, with 14 bases separating them. Germline loops: CDR1 SGHTA, CDR2 FQGNSA. The CDR3 reads CASSLGPQAYSTDTQYF. The CDR3 DNA sequence: TGTGCCAGCAGCTTAGGTCCGCAGGCGTACAGCACAGATACGCAGTATTTT.

The chain carries TRBV7-9 and TRBJ1-2, with D maybe TRBD1 (6 bases). CDR1 is SEHNR, CDR2 FQNEAQ, per germline (reference sequence). Trimming took off 4 bases at V and 8 bases at J, with 8 bases between the two ends. The CDR3 extends over 11 amino acids. CDR3 amino acids: CASSSQGGYTF. The CDR3 nucleotides are TGTGCCAGCAGCTCACAGGGAGGCTACACCTTC.

The gene calls are TRBV14 and TRBJ2-7; D unclear. CDR3 length: 13 residues. Trimming took 3 bases from V and 5 from J, leaving 11 bases between them. Germline V gene sequence: CDR1 SGHDN, CDR2 FVKESK. The CDR3 bases are TGTGCCAGCAGCCACCAGGATCCCGACGAGCAGTACTTC. Translating it yields CASSHQDPDEQYF.

The chain is built from TRBV5-1 and TRBJ1-1; 8 bases line up with TRBD1. J gave up 5 bases and V 2 bases, and 8 bases lay outside the gene matches. Germline loops: CDR1 SGHRS, CDR2 YFSETQ. This CDR3 has 15 amino acids. CDR3 sequence reads: CASSFGGQGGTEAFF. CDR3 nucleotides: TGCGCCAGCAGCTTTGGCGGACAGGGAGGGACTGAAGCTTTCTTT. The full variable domain, in which reference TRBV5-1 and TRBJ1-1 provide the parts outside the CDR3, is KAGVTQTPRYLIKTRGQQVTLSCSPISGHRSVSWYQQTPGQGLQFLFEYFSETQRNKGNFPGRFSGRQFSNSRSEMNVSTLELGDSALYLCASSFGGQGGTEAFFGQGTRLTVV.

The chain employs TRBV2 and TRBJ1-2; unclear D gene. This CDR3 comprises 13 residues. Germline CDR1 SNHLY, CDR2 FYNNEI. Trimming shortened V by 1 base and J by 4 bases, and 7 bases separated the two germline ends. CDR3 DNA: TGTGCCAGCAGTGAAGAGACTCGCTATGGCTACACCTTC. Translated, it gives CASSEETRYGYTF.

In its sample, this clone was seen once. The V call is TRBV6-5, the J call TRBJ1-1; 8 bases are shared with TRBD1. V shed 8 bases, J shed 3 bases, and the junction held 5 bases outside the gene matches. There are 13 residues in the CDR3. Germline assignment: CDR1 MNHEY and CDR2 SVGAGI. The CDR3 bases are TGTGCCAGCTCACTGACAGGGGACACTGAAGCTTTCTTT. This sequence encodes CASSLTGDTEAFF.

This clone was recorded only once. The chain combines TRBV2 with TRBJ1-2; 9 positions match TRBD1. V lost 4 bases and J lost 7; bases outside the gene matches: 7. Germline lookup yields CDR1 SNHLY and CDR2 FYNNEI. The CDR3 spans 14 residues. The CDR3 is CASSVPGQGFGYTF. The CDR3 nucleotides read TGTGCCAGCAGTGTCCCGGGACAGGGATTTGGCTACACCTTC.

The V call is TRBV27, the J call TRBJ1-1; 7 nucleotides align to TRBD1. Looked up from germline, CDR1 is MNHEY and CDR2 is SMNVEV (reference sequence). The CDR3 extends over 14 amino acids. V was clipped by 5 bases and J by 1 base; unmatched bases: 4. This CDR3 is CASSTGTANTEAFF. As DNA, the CDR3 is TGTGCCAGCAGTACCGGGACAGCGAACACTGAAGCTTTCTTT.

This clone was recorded only once. The gene calls are TRBV19 and TRBJ2-5; no reliable D call. Germline CDR1 and CDR2: LNHDA and SQIVND (reference sequence). V was cut by 5 bases and J by 1 base, with 5 bases left in between. CDR3 length equals 12 residues. DNA for the CDR3: TGTGCCAGTAGTCTCAGCCAAGAGACCCAGTACTTC. This encodes CASSLSQETQYF.

The CDR3: CASMEEAYNEQFF. The DNA for the CDR3 is TGTGCCAGCATGGAGGAGGCCTACAATGAGCAGTTCTTC. The chain links TRBV6-1 to TRBJ2-1; weak D call: TRBD2 (5 bases). The CDR3 runs 13 residues. The V end was cut by 7 bases, the J end by 2 bases, with 9 bases between. Germline V gene sequence: CDR1 MNHNS, CDR2 SASEGT.

The V and J genes are TRBV30 and TRBJ1-1, with D possibly being TRBD1 (5 bases). The V end lost 3 bases, the J end lost 4 bases, and 9 bases lay between the germline ends. The CDR3 consists of 12 residues. From germline, CDR1 is GTSNPN and CDR2 SVGIG (reference sequence). In nucleotides, the CDR3 is TGTGCCTGGAGCAGGGTAGGCACTGAAGCTTTCTTT. Protein sequence: CAWSRVGTEAFF.

In DNA form, the CDR3 reads TGCGCCAGCAGCTTGGCCCCGGCTAGCGGGAACACCGGGGAGCTGTTTTTT. Protein sequence: CASSLAPASGNTGELFF. The chain joins TRBV5-1 to TRBJ2-2; 7 bases are a match to TRBD2. This CDR3 spans 17 amino acids. V shed 0 bases, J shed 1 base, and the junction held 6 bases outside the gene matches. CDR1 is SGHRS, CDR2 YFSETQ, per germline.

The J gene is TRBJ1-1, the V gene TRBV7-2; D might be TRBD1 (6 bases). Germline V gene data show CDR1 as SGHTA and CDR2 as FQGNSA. Trimming pared 5 bases from V and 5 bases from J, leaving 15 bases between. The CDR3 is 14 residues long. Here the CDR3 reads CASSAQPQGTEAFF. The CDR3 region has the DNA TGTGCCAGCAGCGCCCAACCGCAGGGGACTGAAGCTTTCTTT.

The rearrangement joins TRBV7-9 to TRBJ1-1; a possible D gene is TRBD1 (6 bases). V was cut by 1 base and J by 6 bases, with 12 bases left in between. This CDR3 comprises 14 residues. Germline CDR1 reads SEHNR; CDR2 reads FQNEAQ (reference sequence). For the CDR3, the DNA is TGTGCCAGCAGCTTAGGGGCAGGGGCTCCTGAAGCTTTCTTT. This gives the protein CASSLGAGAPEAFF. The whole variable domain, remainder taken from reference TRBV7-9 and TRBJ1-1, is DTGVSQNPRHKITKRGQNVTFRCDPISEHNRLYWYRQTLGQGPEFLTYFQNEAQLEKSRLLSDRFSAERPKGSFSTLEIQRTEQGDSAMYLCASSLGAGAPEAFFGQGTRLTVV.

There are a few counts of this clone. The chain carries TRBV5-1 and TRBJ2-7, with TRBD2 matching 9 bases. The CDR3 totals 14 residues. Per germline, CDR1 SGHRS and CDR2 YFSETQ. The V segment lost 4 bases and the J segment 9 bases; nucleotides outside the gene matches: 11. The chain's CDR3 is CASSAGLAPRGQYF. CDR3 bases: TGCGCCAGCAGCGCGGGACTAGCCCCGCGGGGGCAGTACTTC.